The present T cell receptor beta chain was sequenced within a study of CD8 T cells in ankylosing spondylitis. Study-wide points: Matched synovial fluid from ankylosing spondylitis patients was reported to be enriched for disease-linked clones. Disease-linked clones, CD8+, were relatively rare in peripheral blood. Seemingly characteristic of ankylosing spondylitis blood was a TCR beta motif consisting of several highly homologous variants.

TCR beta libraries were made by quantitative 5'-RACE with molecular barcodes. MiXCR, applied by TCRdb to the 5' RACE reads, yields one record per CDR3 protein. The table has tens of thousands of distinct CDR3 sequences, approximately 3% seen once. Trimming removed 0 bases from V and 0 bases from J, with 14 bases in between. This CDR3 has 17 residues. CDR1 is SGDLS, CDR2 YYNGEE, per germline. At least ten counts were recorded for this clonotype. Its specificity is not known. The V and J genes are TRBV9 and TRBJ2-3, with D perhaps matching TRBD2 (5 bases). Specimen: blood, either unsorted or a sorted T cell fraction (not recorded which). The TCR comes from a male donor with ankylosing spondylitis or in good health (not recorded which). For the CDR3, the DNA is TGTGCCAGCAGCGTAGGGGTTTTTTCGGGGAGCACAGATACGCAGTATTTT. Protein sequence: CASSVGVFSGSTDTQYF.